These 7 T cell receptor beta chains were all obtained from the same sample, sequenced in a study of human thymus T cells. The repertoire was sequenced with immunoSEQ multiplex PCR; TCRdb's copy has only in-frame clones and lacks some. This sample has more than 50,000 clones, with about 94% found just once. Sequencing used blood. These receptors originate from a boy in the first two years of life with a congenital heart defect but otherwise immunologically healthy.

The V call is TRBV6-5, the J call TRBJ1-2, with a weak D call TRBD1 (6 bases). The length of the CDR3 is 12 residues. The germline V gene encodes CDR1 MNHEY and CDR2 SVGAGI. Deletions cut 6 bases from V and 4 bases from J, with 9 bases between. The DNA for the CDR3 is TGTGCCAGCAGCGACAGGAGCTATGGCTACACCTTC. Residues: CASSDRSYGYTF.

The J gene is TRBJ2-1, the V gene TRBV2; TRBD2 matches 7 bases. Germline V gene sequence: CDR1 SNHLY, CDR2 FYNNEI. The CDR3 is made up of 16 amino acids. V shed 10 bases and J 0 bases; nucleotides not matched to a gene: 12. CDR3 nucleotide sequence: TGTGCCAACGGAGCTTTCGGCGGGAGCTCCTACAATGAGCAGTTCTTC. Translating it yields CANGAFGGSSYNEQFF.

This chain uses TRBV9 with TRBJ1-2; D uncertain. V was shortened by 5 bases and J by 8 bases, with 10 bases between the two germline ends. The germline gives CDR1 SGDLS, CDR2 YYNGEE. The CDR3 consists of 11 residues. In nucleotides, the CDR3 is TGTGCCAGCAGGGCGCTATGGGGCTACACCTTC. It codes for CASRALWGYTF.

V is TRBV4-2 and J is TRBJ1-2, with unresolved D. Germline lookup yields CDR1 LGHNA and CDR2 YNFKEQ. This CDR3 comprises 15 residues. V was pared by 0 bases and J by 8 bases, with 16 bases between. The CDR3, as DNA: TGTGCCAGCAGCCAAGAAGAGGCACGGTTTGGAGGCTACACCTTC. Protein: CASSQEEARFGGYTF.

The genes are TRBV6-1 and TRBJ2-3, with D tentatively TRBD1 (6 bases). Germline CDR1 is MNHNS and CDR2 is SASEGT. The CDR3 contains 13 residues. Trimming stripped 6 bases from V and 1 base from J, with 8 bases between. The CDR3 coding sequence is TGTGCCAGCAGGTGGACAGGCACAGATACGCAGTATTTT. Residues: CASRWTGTDTQYF.

CDR3 in amino acids: CASTSSGAYEQYF. In DNA form, the CDR3 reads TGCGCCAGCACCTCTAGCGGGGCCTACGAGCAGTACTTC. The chain links TRBV10-1 to TRBJ2-7, with 9 bases aligning to TRBD2. Germline-derived CDR1 and CDR2 are WNHNN and SYGVQD (reference sequence). The trim removed 7 bases at V and 2 bases at J, leaving 3 bases unmatched. The CDR3 contains 13 residues.

The gene calls are TRBV6-5 and TRBJ2-3; D possibly matches TRBD1 or TRBD2 (5 bases each). The CDR3 totals 14 residues. Germline CDR1 and CDR2: MNHEY and SVGAGI. Trimming removed 4 bases from V and 0 bases from J, with 8 bases in between. The CDR3 is CASSFRDSTDTQYF. CDR3 in DNA: TGTGCCAGCAGTTTCCGGGACAGCACAGATACGCAGTATTTT.